Shown below are 10 T cell receptor beta chains from a single sample sequenced in a study of blood T cell repertoires in COVID-19 (dated by TCRdb to the early 2020s). Receptor amplification or capture employed the immunoSEQ multiplex PCR assay. In its TCRdb copy, this immuneACCESS table keeps in-frame sequences only and misses some clones. Where compared with another copy, unresolved V genes explain less than half of these, and the others have no known cause. The sample profile shows under 350,000 clones; around nine tenths of them were found once. Together, the top ten hold around 2.5% of the sample. Sequenced input: PBMCs or T cells enriched from blood (not recorded which). The receptors were sampled from a man aged 55 to 70 who had recovered from COVID-19.

The chain uses TRBV5-1 and TRBJ2-4; D is undetermined. V was clipped by 1 base and J by 0 bases, with 17 bases between them. CDR1 and CDR2 (germline): SGHRS, YFSETQ. The CDR3 loop spans 18 amino acids. CDR3 DNA: TGCGCCAGCAGCTTGCTGAGCTTTAACCGCGTAGCCAAAAACATTCAGTACTTC. Translating it yields CASSLLSFNRVAKNIQYF.

The chain combines TRBV5-1 with TRBJ2-1; perhaps TRBD2 as D (7 bases). CDR1 SGHRS and CDR2 YFSETQ come from the germline V gene. Trimming took off 1 base at V and 1 base at J, with 15 bases between the two ends. This CDR3 is 17 amino acids long. CDR3 region: CASSLWGGASSYNEQFF. The CDR3, as DNA: TGCGCCAGCAGCTTGTGGGGGGGGGCGAGTTCCTACAATGAGCAGTTCTTC.

This chain links TRBV5-5 with TRBJ1-4; D call uncertain. Trimming pared 3 bases from V and 7 bases from J, leaving 13 bases between. The CDR3 runs 14 residues. CDR1 and CDR2 from the germline V gene are SGHKS and YYEKEE (reference sequence). CDR3 residues: CASSSDYFSEKLFF. The CDR3 bases are TGTGCCAGCAGCTCGGACTATTTTTCTGAAAAACTGTTTTTT. Complete variable domain (other parts from reference TRBV5-5 and TRBJ1-4): DAGVTQSPTHLIKTRGQQVTLRCSPISGHKSVSWYQQVLGQGPQFIFQYYEKEERGRGNFPDRFSARQFPNYSSELNVNALLLGDSALYLCASSSDYFSEKLFFGSGTQLSVL.

The V and J genes are TRBV6-2 or TRBV6-3 and TRBJ1-5; D is perhaps TRBD1 (6 bases). The CDR3 is 14 residues long. Deletions cut 5 bases from V and 6 bases from J, with 14 bases between. Germline lookup yields CDR1 MNHEY and CDR2 SVGEGT. DNA of the CDR3: TGTGCCAGCAGTCTTCAGGGGTCGGCTCAGCCCCAGCATTTT. As protein: CASSLQGSAQPQHF.

The rearrangement uses TRBV5-1 and TRBJ2-1; TRBD2 is a possible D gene (7 bases). Germline-derived CDR1 and CDR2 are SGHRS and YFSETQ. V was clipped by 1 base and J by 5 bases, with 13 bases between them. This CDR3 contains 15 residues. Written as DNA, the CDR3 is TGCGCCAGCAGCTTGCGCGGGGGCTTCAACAATGAGCAGTTCTTC. This codes for CASSLRGGFNNEQFF. The variable domain in full, with the rest retrieved from reference TRBV5-1 and TRBJ2-1, is KAGVTQTPRYLIKTRGQQVTLSCSPISGHRSVSWYQQTPGQGLQFLFEYFSETQRNKGNFPGRFSGRQFSNSRSEMNVSTLELGDSALYLCASSLRGGFNNEQFFGPGTRLTVL.

The gene calls are TRBV2 and TRBJ1-4, with 9 nucleotides matching TRBD1. The CDR3 is 15 residues long. The V gene's germline CDR1 is SNHLY and CDR2 FYNNEI. Unmatched junction bases numbered 8, after V lost 8 bases and J lost 4 bases. CDR3 nucleotides: TGTGCCAGCGGGGGACAGGGCTTCGTTAATGAAAAACTGTTTTTT. This codes for CASGGQGFVNEKLFF. Full variable domain (remainder filled in from reference TRBV2 and TRBJ1-4): EPEVTQTPSHQVTQMGQEVILRCVPISNHLYFYWYRQILGQKVEFLVSFYNNEISEKSEIFDDQFSVERPDGSNFTLKIRSTKLEDSAMYFCASGGQGFVNEKLFFGSGTQLSVL.

The chain is built from TRBV4-1 and TRBJ1-3; D perhaps matches TRBD1 (5 bases). Per the germline V gene, CDR1 is MGHRA and CDR2 is YSYEKL. This CDR3 has 16 amino acids. V was cut by 0 bases and J by 4 bases, with 13 bases left in between. CDR3 nucleotide sequence: TGCGCCAGCAGCCAAGACCTCAGGGCTTCGGGAAACACCATATATTTT. It is translated as CASSQDLRASGNTIYF.

This clone came up a few times. The genes are TRBV7-2 and TRBJ1-5; tentatively, D is TRBD1 (6 bases). Trimming cost V 5 bases and J 4 bases, with 12 bases left between them. CDR3 size: 14 residues. CDR1 SGHTA and CDR2 FQGNSA come from the germline V gene. The CDR3 here is CASSELTGNQPQHF. The CDR3 coding sequence is TGTGCCAGCAGCGAGCTCACAGGGAATCAGCCCCAGCATTTT.

The chain links TRBV7-6 to TRBJ1-1; D is unclear. Germline values: CDR1 SGHVS, CDR2 FNYEAQ. The length of the CDR3 is 15 residues. V lost 7 bases and J 0 bases, leaving 15 bases between the germline ends. CDR3 bases: TGTGCCAGCAACCCCATGGGGAGCATGAACACTGAAGCTTTCTTT. Its translation: CASNPMGSMNTEAFF.

The chain couples TRBV18 to TRBJ1-5; D is possibly TRBD1 (6 bases). V lost 8 bases to trimming and J lost 3 bases, with 11 bases between them. The CDR3 extends over 13 amino acids. The germline V gene has CDR1 KGHSH and CDR2 LQKENI. CDR3 amino acids: CASIGQINQPQHF. As DNA, the CDR3 is TGTGCCAGCATCGGACAGATCAATCAGCCCCAGCATTTT.